These T cell receptor beta chains were read from a single sample in a study of blood T cell repertoires in COVID-19. Assay used: immunoSEQ multiplex PCR; TCRdb lists only in-frame clones, some missing. The profile shows about 350,000 clones, almost 90% of them singletons. The specimen sequenced was PBMCs or T cells enriched from blood (not recorded which). These receptors all stem from a woman in her 30s who had been exposed to COVID-19. Each CDR3 is given with its conserved first and last residue. D genes are given only for firm matches. Some rows have no size entry. The others give once, few or many, or a class for an expanded clone.

>TRBV27|TRBJ1-1|NA|NA
TGTGCCAGCAGTTTTGGTCCTCTCGAGGCCACATCTACTGAAGCTTTCTTT
CASSFGPLEATSTEAFF
>TRBV19|TRBJ1-2|TRBD1|NA
TGTGCCAGTAGGACCGGACAGGGGGCATGGGGCTACACCTTC
CASRTGQGAWGYTF
>TRBV15|TRBJ2-7|TRBD2|NA
TGTGCCACCAGCAGAGATAACGCACCGGGGGGATCCTACGAGCAGTACTTC
CATSRDNAPGGSYEQYF
>TRBV5-6|TRBJ2-3|NA|NA
TGTGCCAGCAGCTTCCTTAGCGGATCTAGCACAGATACGCAGTATTTT
CASSFLSGSSTDTQYF
>TRBV5-1|TRBJ2-1|NA|NA
TGCGCCAGCAGCTTGGAAGGGGCGCCCACCCGCAATGAGCAGTTCTTC
CASSLEGAPTRNEQFF
>TRBV5-4|TRBJ1-1|NA|few
TGTGCCAGCAGCTCCCATTCTAAATGGACGGGCGGGGACACTGAAGCTTTCTTT
CASSSHSKWTGGDTEAFF
>TRBV27|TRBJ1-5|NA|NA
TGTGCCAGCAGTTTAAGGGTAGGGGATAGCAATCAGCCCCAGCATTTT
CASSLRVGDSNQPQHF
>TRBV14|TRBJ2-7|TRBD1|NA
TGTGCCAGCAGCCCAGCTCTGGGACAGGGTTACGAGCAGTACTTC
CASSPALGQGYEQYF
>TRBV7-9|TRBJ2-3|NA|NA
TGTGCCAGCAGCCCCTCTTTTCCTGATACGCAGTATTTT
CASSPSFPDTQYF
>TRBV28|TRBJ2-5|NA|NA
NA
CASSSGQGVQETQYF
>TRBV18|TRBJ2-5|NA|NA
TGTGCCAGCTCACCGGAGGAAGGAGAGACCCAGTACTTC
CASSPEEGETQYF
>TRBV28|TRBJ1-1|TRBD1|NA
TGTGCCAGCATGCGGGACAGGGCCACTGAAGCTTTCTTT
CASMRDRATEAFF
>TRBV28|TRBJ1-3|NA|NA
TGTGCCAGCAGTTTGGGGGCCCAACGTTCCTCTGGAAACACCATATATTTT
CASSLGAQRSSGNTIYF
>TRBV10-3|TRBJ2-7|TRBD1|NA
TGTGCCATCAACGACAGGGTCGGAGAGCAGTACTTC
CAINDRVGEQYF
>TRBV9|TRBJ2-7|TRBD2|NA
TGTGCCAGCAGCGTAGGGTCTAGCGGGATGTACGAGCAGTACTTC
CASSVGSSGMYEQYF
>TRBV27|TRBJ2-7|TRBD1|NA
TGTGCCAGCAGTTTGGGACAGAAGAGCTCCTACGAGCAGTACTTC
CASSLGQKSSYEQYF
>TRBV30|TRBJ2-7|NA|few
TGTGCCTGGAGTTCAGGGTCCTACGAGCAGTACTTC
CAWSSGSYEQYF
>TRBV10-2|TRBJ2-1|TRBD2|NA
TGCGCCAGCATCCCCACTAGCGGGAGTAGGTCCTACAATGAGCAGTTCTTC
CASIPTSGSRSYNEQFF
>TRBV3-1/TRBV3-2|TRBJ2-1|NA|NA
TGTGCCAGCAGCCATACAACAAACCCCTACAATGAGCAGTTCTTC
CASSHTTNPYNEQFF
>TRBV10-1|TRBJ2-7|TRBD2|NA
TGCGCCAGCAGTGACGCTAGCGGGAAGGGAGACTACGAGCAGTACTTC
CASSDASGKGDYEQYF
>TRBV11-1|TRBJ1-4|NA|NA
TGTGCCAGCAGCTTGAATACCGAGGAACTGTTTTTT
CASSLNTEELFF
>TRBV10-3|TRBJ2-1|TRBD1|NA
TGTGCCATCAGTGATGGCCCCTTCCAGGGGACAGCTTACAATGAGCAGTTCTTC
CAISDGPFQGTAYNEQFF
>TRBV6-1|TRBJ2-5|TRBD1|once
TGTGCCAGCAGTGAAGCAACAGGGGGCTCTATTGGGGAGACCCAGTACTTC
CASSEATGGSIGETQYF
>TRBV6-4|TRBJ1-5|NA|NA
TGTGCCAGCAGCATGGATGCCGGGGAGCCCCAGCATTTT
CASSMDAGEPQHF
>TRBV28|TRBJ1-6|NA|few
TGTGCCAGCAGTTTATCGGGTGAGGGTTCACCCCTCCACTTT
CASSLSGEGSPLHF
>TRBV30|TRBJ2-3|NA|NA
TGTGCCTGGAATTTTGGAGAGTACACAGATACGCAGTATTTT
CAWNFGEYTDTQYF
>TRBV27|TRBJ2-2|TRBD2|once
TGTGCCAGCAGTCCCCTCCTCAGACTAGCGGGAGAACCCGGGGAGCTGTTTTTT
CASSPLLRLAGEPGELFF
>TRBV29-1|TRBJ2-1|TRBD2|NA
TGCAGCGGGGCTCGACTAGCGGGAGAGCAGGAGCAGTTCTTC
CSGARLAGEQEQFF
>TRBV28|TRBJ2-5|NA|NA
TGTGCCAGTCAGACACTCCCCCAAGAGACCCAGTACTTC
CASQTLPQETQYF
>TRBV19|TRBJ1-6|NA|NA
TGTGCCAGTAGTATATCGGGGATTTTGTATAATTCACCCCTCCACTTT
CASSISGILYNSPLHF
>TRBV6-4|TRBJ1-2|TRBD1|NA
TGTGCCAGCAGCCAGACAGGGGAATATGGCTACACCTTC
CASSQTGEYGYTF
>TRBV3-1/TRBV3-2|TRBJ1-2|TRBD1|NA
TGTGCCAGCACCTTGGGGGACAGGGGCTTCGATGGCTACACCTTC
CASTLGDRGFDGYTF
>TRBV7-8|TRBJ1-5|NA|NA
TGTGCCAGCACCATCGGACATCCAGATCAGCCCCAGCATTTT
CASTIGHPDQPQHF
>TRBV7-9|TRBJ1-1|NA|NA
TGTGCCAGCACCTCCTTAGGGGGACCCGAAGCTTTCTTT
CASTSLGGPEAFF
>TRBV19|TRBJ1-3|NA|NA
TGTGCCAGTAGTATAACAGGATTTATCTCTGGAAACACCATATATTTT
CASSITGFISGNTIYF
>TRBV5-1|TRBJ2-7|TRBD2|NA
TGCGCCAGCAGCTTGGAACTAGCGGGAATCTACGAGCAGTACTTC
CASSLELAGIYEQYF
>TRBV10-3|TRBJ1-2|TRBD1|few
TGTGCCACCCCGACAGGGATTGGCTATGGCTACACCTTC
CATPTGIGYGYTF
>TRBV7-2|TRBJ1-1|TRBD1|NA
TGTGCCAGCAGCAACCGACAGGGATCTGAAGCTTTCTTT
CASSNRQGSEAFF
>TRBV7-9|TRBJ2-2|TRBD1|NA
TGTGCCAGCTGTGCCCCCGAGACAGGGGGCACCGGGGAGCTGTTTTTT
CASCAPETGGTGELFF
>TRBV6-1|TRBJ2-3|TRBD1|NA
TGTGCCAGCAGTGGAAACAGGGGGAGTAACACAGATACGCAGTATTTT
CASSGNRGSNTDTQYF
>TRBV28|TRBJ2-1|TRBD1|NA
TGTGCCAGCACTCTTTTCAGGGGGCGCTCATCCTACAATGAGCAGTTCTTC
CASTLFRGRSSYNEQFF
>TRBV28|TRBJ2-3|NA|NA
TGTGCCAGCAGTTTACCCCCTAGCACAGATACGCAGTATTTT
CASSLPPSTDTQYF